Shown below are 14 T cell receptor beta chains from a single sample sequenced in a study of blood T cell repertoires in COVID-19. Clones were sequenced by immunoSEQ multiplex PCR, and TCRdb holds only the in-frame ones, with some missing. The data contain 150,000 to 200,000 clones, roughly 80% of them singletons. The sequenced sample was peripheral blood. These receptors came from a man in his fifties or sixties with active or convalescent COVID-19.

This clone is a singleton in its sample. The J gene is TRBJ2-1, the V gene TRBV9, with 11 bases identical to TRBD2. V lost 1 base and J lost 7; bases outside the gene matches: 4. The germline V gene has CDR1 SGDLS and CDR2 YYNGEE. The CDR3 loop spans 15 amino acids. This chain's CDR3 is CASSVTASGGNEQFF. CDR3 DNA: TGTGCCAGCAGCGTAACGGCTAGCGGGGGGAATGAGCAGTTCTTC.

The chain links TRBV10-1 to TRBJ2-3, with D possibly matching TRBD1 (6 bases). This CDR3 is built from 17 residues. Trimming removed 2 bases from V and 5 bases from J, with 20 bases in between. Germline lookup yields CDR1 WNHNN and CDR2 SYGVQD (reference sequence). This CDR3 reads CASSEPKGPGAVDTQYF. The DNA of the CDR3 is TGCGCCAGCAGTGAGCCCAAGGGACCAGGGGCGGTAGATACGCAGTATTTT.

The DNA of the CDR3 is TGTGCCAGCAGCCCGCTTGGGGGGAGCACAGATACGCAGTATTTT. It is translated as CASSPLGGSTDTQYF. V usage is TRBV5-6 and J usage is TRBJ2-3; a possible D gene is TRBD2 (6 bases). The length of the CDR3 is 15 residues. CDR1 SGHDT and CDR2 YYEEEE come from the germline V gene. Trimming removed 4 bases from V and 0 bases from J, with 12 bases in between.

The rearrangement uses TRBV12-3 or TRBV12-4 and TRBJ2-3; D gene ambiguous. This CDR3 has 13 amino acids. The V end was cut by 6 bases, the J end by 4 bases, with 11 bases between. The CDR3 is CASSPLLADTQYF. The CDR3 bases are TGTGCCAGCAGCCCGTTACTCGCAGATACGCAGTATTTT.

CDR3 sequence: CATARSYNSPLHF. The CDR3 DNA reads as TGTGCCACCGCGCGCTCCTATAATTCACCCCTCCACTTT. J is TRBJ1-6 and V is TRBV28; D is undetermined. There are 13 residues in the CDR3. CDR1 and CDR2 (germline): MDHEN, SYDVKM. Trimming left V 10 bases short and J 0 bases short, with 7 bases between.

The rearrangement links TRBV29-1 to TRBJ1-1; D uncertain. The CDR3 runs to 13 residues. The germline V and J ends were trimmed by 5 bases and 0 bases, with 10 bases remaining between them. Per the germline V gene, CDR1 is SQVTM and CDR2 is ANQGSEA. The CDR3 loop reads CSVHKEMNTEAFF. In DNA form, the CDR3 reads TGCAGCGTTCACAAGGAGATGAACACTGAAGCTTTCTTT.

V usage is TRBV28 and J usage is TRBJ1-6, with 7 bases lining up with TRBD1. CDR3 size: 15 residues. Germline-derived CDR1 and CDR2 are MDHEN and SYDVKM. The V and J ends lost 4 bases and 4 bases, in that order; junction bases with no gene match: 4. CDR3 bases: TGTGCCAGCAGTTACGGGACAGATTATAATTCACCCCTCCACTTT. Translated: CASSYGTDYNSPLHF.

The table lists this clone with a few counts. The chain joins TRBV6-5 to TRBJ1-2; D might be TRBD1 (6 bases). V was pared by 8 bases and J by 4 bases, with 17 bases between. The CDR3 is 14 residues long. CDR1 and CDR2 (germline): MNHEY, SVGAGI. The DNA for the CDR3 is TGTGCCAGCCAACAGGGCCGAGGCCGCTATGGCTACACCTTC. This encodes CASQQGRGRYGYTF.

This chain connects TRBV7-6 to TRBJ2-1, with D possibly TRBD2 on 5 matching bases. The V and J ends lost 5 bases and 5 bases respectively, with 10 bases between them. CDR1 SGHVS and CDR2 FNYEAQ come from the germline V gene. This CDR3 is built from 13 residues. The DNA of the CDR3 is TGTGCCAGCAGCCCTACTAGTAACAATGAGCAGTTCTTC. Translation: CASSPTSNNEQFF.

The V call is TRBV6-5, the J call TRBJ1-4; a possible D gene is TRBD1 (6 bases). This CDR3 region has 15 residues. The V gene's germline CDR1 is MNHEY and CDR2 SVGAGI. V lost 6 bases, J lost 0 bases, and 11 bases lay in between. The CDR3 nucleotides are TGTGCCAGCAGACGGACAGACGCAACTAATGAAAAACTGTTTTTT. It encodes CASRRTDATNEKLFF.

The chain is built from TRBV5-1 and TRBJ1-1; D gene uncertain. CDR1 and CDR2 (germline): SGHRS, YFSETQ. The germline V and J ends were trimmed by 4 bases and 2 bases, with 12 bases remaining between them. This CDR3 is 14 amino acids long. CDR3 sequence reads: CASSLSGANTEAFF. The CDR3 bases are TGCGCCAGCAGCCTCTCCGGAGCTAACACTGAAGCTTTCTTT.

The chain links TRBV9 to TRBJ2-6; D is perhaps TRBD1 (6 bases). The length of the CDR3 is 17 residues. Trimming removed 2 bases from V and 0 bases from J, with 12 bases in between. From germline, CDR1 is SGDLS and CDR2 YYNGEE. The CDR3 DNA reads as TGTGCCAGCAGCGTCAGGACAGATATCTCTGGGGCCAACGTCCTGACTTTC. This encodes CASSVRTDISGANVLTF.

In this sample, this clone turned up a few times. The chain has TRBV2 and TRBJ1-2, with 7 bases lining up with TRBD1. Germline assignment: CDR1 SNHLY and CDR2 FYNNEI. The V and J ends lost 6 bases and 6 bases, in that order; junction bases with no gene match: 7. The CDR3 consists of 13 residues. CDR3 bases: TGTGCCAGCAGAGATTACAGGGGAAATGGCTACACCTTC. This sequence encodes CASRDYRGNGYTF.

The J gene is TRBJ2-7, the V gene TRBV4-1; 9 nucleotides align to TRBD2. Germline CDR1 is MGHRA and CDR2 is YSYEKL. The CDR3 extends over 14 amino acids. Trimming cost V 8 bases and J 1 base; bases outside gene matches: 6. The DNA of the CDR3 is TGCGCCAGCCAGGCGGGAGGGTATTCCTACGAGCAGTACTTC. It is translated as CASQAGGYSYEQYF.